These 10 T cell receptor beta chains were sequenced from one sample in a study of blood T cells in healthy people across ages. The second PCR ran about 6 to 12 cycles with a sample-barcoded 5' primer and J-beta primers. TCRdb passed the 5' RACE reads through MiXCR, listing each CDR3 protein once. The sample contains nearly 800,000 distinct CDR3 sequences, 20% to 25% of which appear only once. In addition, the sample was reused for a study of T cells of mothers and their children.

Sequencing input: blood. The receptor set was obtained from a boy between 5 and 17 years old in good health.

This chain connects TRBV20-1 to TRBJ1-5; no clear D. This CDR3 region has 13 residues. V was clipped by 3 bases and J by 1 base, with 7 bases between them. In germline, CDR1 is DFQATT, CDR2 SNEGSKA (reference sequence). The CDR3 loop reads CSARYGSNQPQHF. The CDR3, as DNA: TGCAGTGCTAGGTACGGGAGCAATCAGCCCCAGCATTTT.

CDR3 coding DNA: TGTGCCAGCAGTTACTGGGGACAGGGGGGGACAGATACGCAGTATTTT. Its protein product is CASSYWGQGGTDTQYF. The V call is TRBV6-6, the J call TRBJ2-3, with TRBD1 matching over 11 bases. In germline, CDR1 is MNHNY, CDR2 SVGAGI (reference sequence). V shed 1 base, J shed 3 bases, and the junction held 3 bases outside the gene matches. The length of the CDR3 is 16 residues.

V usage is TRBV4-1 and J usage is TRBJ2-4; D may match TRBD1 or TRBD2 (5 bases each). Germline V gene lookup returns CDR1 MGHRA and CDR2 YSYEKL. V lost 3 bases and J 7 bases, leaving 19 bases between the germline ends. This CDR3 is 16 amino acids long. CDR3 sequence (DNA): TGCGCCAGCAGCCAGTTACCGGGACGCAGTGGGAACATTCAGTACTTC. It is translated as CASSQLPGRSGNIQYF.

This clonotype was detected many times. The rearrangement links TRBV10-3 to TRBJ1-1, with D uncertain. The germline V gene has CDR1 ENHRY and CDR2 SYGVKD. Deletions cut 3 bases from V and 5 bases from J, with 7 bases between. The CDR3 covers 12 residues. The CDR3, as DNA: TGTGCCATCAGTGATATGGGAACTGAAGCTTTCTTT. Protein: CAISDMGTEAFF.

The chain links TRBV7-2 to TRBJ1-4; no definite D call. Germline V CDR1 and CDR2: SGHTA, FQGNSA. V was pared by 5 bases and J by 8 bases, with 21 bases between. The CDR3 extends over 16 amino acids. DNA of the CDR3: TGTGCCAGCAGCGCGATTTCCGGGCCATTGGAGGAAAAACTGTTTTTT. The encoded protein is CASSAISGPLEEKLFF.

The chain employs TRBV27 and TRBJ2-5; a weak D match, TRBD1 (6 bases). CDR1 is MNHEY and CDR2 is SMNVEV in the germline V gene (reference sequence). Trimming stripped 6 bases from V and 5 bases from J, with 13 bases between. The length of the CDR3 is 13 residues. As DNA, the CDR3 is TGTGCCAGCAGGGACAGACAGAAGGAGACCCAGTACTTC. As protein: CASRDRQKETQYF.

This clonotype was observed at least ten times. CDR3 bases: TGCAGTGCCAACTATGCAACTAATGAAAAACTGTTTTTT. Its translation is CSANYATNEKLFF. The V and J genes are TRBV20-1 and TRBJ1-4; D not resolved. The CDR3 covers 13 residues. In germline, CDR1 is DFQATT, CDR2 SNEGSKA (reference sequence). V shed 6 bases and J shed 0 bases, with 8 bases lying between them.

The sample holds a few counts of this clonotype. The chain joins TRBV10-3 to TRBJ1-5, with 11 bases matching TRBD1. There are 15 residues in the CDR3. CDR1 is ENHRY and CDR2 is SYGVKD in the germline V gene. The trim removed 6 bases at V and 3 bases at J, leaving 4 bases unmatched. The CDR3 protein is CAIRGTGGDNQPQHF. In DNA, the CDR3 is TGTGCCATCAGGGGGACAGGGGGAGACAATCAGCCCCAGCATTTT.

The V and J genes are TRBV19 and TRBJ1-1, with a possible D match to TRBD1 (6 bases). Germline CDR1 LNHDA, CDR2 SQIVND (reference sequence). The CDR3 has 13 residues. Trimming removed 5 bases from V and 4 bases from J, with 11 bases in between. The CDR3 region has the DNA TGTGCCAGTAGTGCGGTCAGGGGCACTGAAGCTTTCTTT. Translation: CASSAVRGTEAFF.

The chain uses TRBV20-1 and TRBJ2-5; 9 bases fit TRBD1. The CDR3 totals 14 residues. With 2 bases clipped from V and 2 bases from J, the junction kept 3 bases outside the gene matches. Per the germline V gene, CDR1 is DFQATT and CDR2 is SNEGSKA (reference sequence). CDR3 DNA: TGCAGTGCTAGAATGGGGACAGGGCAAGAGACCCAGTACTTC. It encodes CSARMGTGQETQYF.